This TCR beta chain appears in the sequencing data of a study of blood T cell repertoires in COVID-19. Turning to the study itself: Donors in the United States, Italy and Spain gave samples during acute or convalescent COVID-19. PBMCs, B-cell-depleted T cells, or T cells provided the cDNA or gDNA that made up the material.

In the original workflow: For nucleated cells, counts were estimated from reference gene primer amplification. TCRdb's table, derived via immunoSEQ multiplex PCR, lists solely in-frame clones and lacks some. That table supplies the V and J calls and clone size; D and trimming were determined from the DNA. The repertoire has 150,000 to 200,000 clones, 70% to 90% of them found once; the top ten carry around 2.3%. From germline, CDR1 is LNHNV and CDR2 YYDKDF (reference sequence). V lost 2 bases to trimming and J lost 0 bases; unmatched junction nucleotides: 6. The CDR3 is 17 amino acids. The V call is TRBV15, the J call TRBJ2-7, with 11 bases lining up with TRBD2. Material for sequencing was peripheral blood. This sequence was found in a man in his 70s with active or convalescent COVID-19. The CDR3 spells CATSRPGTSGYSYEQYF. In nucleotides, the CDR3 is TGTGCCACCAGCAGACCCGGGACTAGCGGTTACTCCTACGAGCAGTACTTC.